Listed here are 19 T cell receptor beta chains from one sample, sequenced in a study of T cell responses to AZD1222 COVID-19 vaccine. Generated by immunoSEQ multiplex PCR, the TCRdb table keeps only in-frame clones and is missing some. Among about 160,000 clones listed, more than 75% were seen once. Sequenced here: peripheral blood, sampled 28 days after the second AZD1222 dose. All receptors come from an adult who received the AZD1222 COVID-19 vaccine.

The J gene is TRBJ2-2, the V gene TRBV6-1, with 10 bases that match TRBD2. The V gene's germline CDR1 is MNHNS and CDR2 SASEGT. This CDR3 is built from 17 residues. V gave up 0 bases and J gave up 6 bases; unmatched junction bases: 7. CDR3 DNA sequence: TGTGCCAGCAGTGAAGCGCGGTCTAGCGGGGGTCCCGGGGAGCTGTTTTTT. It codes for CASSEARSSGGPGELFF.

The rearrangement links TRBV29-1 to TRBJ1-1; a possible D gene is TRBD1 (6 bases). The CDR3 is made up of 12 amino acids. Germline values: CDR1 SQVTM, CDR2 ANQGSEA. Trimming took off 7 bases at V and 4 bases at J, with 13 bases between the two ends. CDR3 amino acids: CSGYRASTEAFF. The CDR3 coding sequence is TGCAGCGGGTACAGGGCGAGCACTGAAGCTTTCTTT.

The chain employs TRBV5-8 and TRBJ2-5, with D tentatively TRBD2 (6 bases). V lost 4 bases and J lost 4, with 14 bases in between. Germline V CDR1 and CDR2: SGHTS, YDEGEE. The CDR3 loop spans 14 amino acids. The DNA for the CDR3 is TGTGCCAGCAGCCACACGGAGGGCTTAGAGACCCAGTACTTC. Its translation: CASSHTEGLETQYF.

This clone was observed once. The V and J genes are TRBV6-5 and TRBJ1-4; possible D gene TRBD1, 5 bases. The CDR3 has 15 residues. V dropped 5 bases and J dropped 3 bases, with 13 bases sitting between them. Germline V CDR1 and CDR2: MNHEY, SVGAGI. The CDR3 spells CASSMSRAANEKLFF. The CDR3 DNA reads TGTGCCAGCAGTATGTCCAGGGCGGCTAATGAAAAACTGTTTTTT.

The chain carries TRBV5-4 and TRBJ1-2; D is unresolved. In germline, CDR1 is SGHNT, CDR2 YYREEE (reference sequence). The CDR3 has 15 amino acids. Trimming shortened V by 2 bases and J by 4 bases, and 15 bases separated the two germline ends. The CDR3: CASSLVFGGSYGYTF. The CDR3 bases are TGTGCCAGCAGCTTAGTTTTTGGAGGGTCCTATGGCTACACCTTC.

The genes are TRBV5-4 and TRBJ1-5, with D tentatively TRBD1 (5 bases). The V and J ends lost 4 bases and 2 bases respectively, with 7 bases between them. The germline gives CDR1 SGHNT, CDR2 YYREEE (reference sequence). This CDR3 comprises 13 residues. This CDR3 reads CASSTGGNQPQHF. In nucleotides, the CDR3 is TGTGCCAGCAGCACAGGAGGCAATCAGCCCCAGCATTTT.

The V gene is TRBV6-6, the J gene TRBJ1-4; 8 bases align to TRBD1. CDR1 and CDR2 (germline): MNHNY, SVGAGI (reference sequence). The CDR3 consists of 14 residues. V dropped 6 bases and J dropped 8; count of bases not matched to a gene: 8. In nucleotides, the CDR3 is TGTGCCAGCAGCGAAAGTACAGGGGGGGAAAAACTGTTTTTT. It encodes CASSESTGGEKLFF.

The chain is built from TRBV2 and TRBJ1-6; 8 positions match TRBD1. CDR1 SNHLY and CDR2 FYNNEI come from the germline V gene. Trimming cost V 7 bases and J 7 bases; bases outside gene matches: 3. The CDR3 contains 13 residues. CDR3 loop: CASTGTGNSPLHF. CDR3 in DNA: TGTGCCAGCACGGGGACAGGAAATTCACCCCTCCACTTT.

The chain recombines TRBV29-1 with TRBJ2-1; D is perhaps TRBD2 (5 bases). In germline, CDR1 is SQVTM, CDR2 ANQGSEA. The ends were cut back, 0 bases at V and 8 bases at J, with 17 bases in the middle. This CDR3 is built from 15 residues. This CDR3 is CSVEDAEAASDEQFF. CDR3 nucleotide sequence: TGCAGCGTTGAAGATGCGGAAGCGGCGAGCGATGAGCAGTTCTTC.

V gene TRBV7-2 combines with J gene TRBJ2-7, with D perhaps matching TRBD1 (6 bases). Germline CDR1 SGHTA, CDR2 FQGNSA. The CDR3 is 15 amino acids. Trimming pared 2 bases from V and 4 bases from J, leaving 15 bases between. This chain's CDR3 is CASSLRTEWPYEQYF. The CDR3, as DNA: TGTGCCAGCAGCTTAAGGACAGAGTGGCCTTACGAGCAGTACTTC.

J is TRBJ1-1 and V is TRBV29-1; no clear D. The germline V gene encodes CDR1 SQVTM and CDR2 ANQGSEA. V was clipped by 2 bases and J by 1 base, with 11 bases between them. This CDR3 is 14 amino acids long. The CDR3 nucleotides are TGCAGCGTTGAATTCTCCTCGAGGAACACTGAAGCTTTCTTT. It is translated as CSVEFSSRNTEAFF.

J is TRBJ2-7 and V is TRBV30; D unclear. Germline V gene sequence: CDR1 GTSNPN, CDR2 SVGIG (reference sequence). The V end lost 1 base, the J end lost 5 bases, and 6 bases lay between the germline ends. The CDR3 spans 11 residues. The CDR3 DNA follows: TGTGCCTGGAGTGATCCCCACGAGCAGTACTTC. Translation gives CAWSDPHEQYF.

V gene TRBV5-1 combines with J gene TRBJ2-3, with D possibly matching TRBD1 (6 bases). V was trimmed by 4 bases and J by 4 bases, leaving 13 bases between them. The CDR3 contains 14 residues. Germline V gives CDR1 SGHRS, CDR2 YFSETQ. The CDR3 loop reads CASSGGDRSDTQYF. The CDR3 DNA is TGCGCCAGCAGCGGCGGCGACAGGTCAGATACGCAGTATTTT.

This clone was observed a handful of times. The CDR3 protein is CASSVNRGDRGTYEQYF. CDR3 coding DNA: TGTGCCAGCAGTGTGAACAGGGGGGACAGGGGGACCTACGAGCAGTACTTC. V gene TRBV6-1 combines with J gene TRBJ2-7; 11 positions match TRBD1. The germline V gene encodes CDR1 MNHNS and CDR2 SASEGT. V was pared by 4 bases and J by 2 bases, with 10 bases of the junction left unmatched. The CDR3 length is 17 residues.

The chain combines TRBV6-5 with TRBJ1-1; no firm D call. The CDR3 has 12 amino acids. Germline loops: CDR1 MNHEY, CDR2 SVGAGI. V dropped 2 bases and J dropped 6 bases, with 7 bases sitting between them. CDR3 in amino acids: CASSYPGAEAFF. The CDR3 coding sequence is TGTGCCAGCAGTTACCCCGGCGCTGAAGCTTTCTTT.

The chain couples TRBV6-5 to TRBJ2-7; possibly TRBD2 for D (7 bases). Germline CDR1 reads MNHEY; CDR2 reads SVGAGI. The CDR3 runs to 13 residues. Trimming cost V 10 bases and J 4 bases, with 17 bases left between them. The CDR3 coding sequence is TGTGCCACCCGACTAGCCCAGGGGTACGAGCAGTACTTC. This codes for CATRLAQGYEQYF.

The J gene is TRBJ1-2, the V gene TRBV10-3; D is possibly TRBD1 (6 bases). The CDR3 covers 17 residues. The V end lost 3 bases, the J end lost 0 bases, and 17 bases lay between the germline ends. Germline-derived CDR1 and CDR2 are ENHRY and SYGVKD. CDR3 residues: CAISEGTSLLANYGYTF. CDR3 DNA sequence: TGTGCCATCAGTGAAGGGACAAGCCTCTTAGCTAACTATGGCTACACCTTC.

V and J are TRBV5-1 and TRBJ2-3; no firm D call. Germline V lookup: CDR1 SGHRS, CDR2 YFSETQ. Trimming removed 0 bases from V and 2 bases from J, with 10 bases in between. The CDR3 has 15 residues. In nucleotides, the CDR3 is TGCGCCAGCAGCTTGGCCGGGCCCTACACAGATACGCAGTATTTT. This encodes CASSLAGPYTDTQYF.

The chain's CDR3 is CASSQATGWDGKLFF. CDR3 DNA: TGTGCCAGCAGCCAAGCGACAGGGTGGGATGGAAAACTGTTTTTT. This chain uses TRBV3-1 (or the pseudogene TRBV3-2) with TRBJ1-4, with 7 bases lining up with TRBD1. Trimming removed 1 base from V and 10 bases from J; junction bases left unmatched: 9. Germline V gene lookup returns CDR1 LGHDT and CDR2 YNNKEL (reference sequence). CDR3 size: 15 residues.